The TCR beta chain described here comes from a study of T-cell memory formation after mild COVID-19. Study-level background: The study found TCR clusters largely donor specific. Study-wide points: Later expanders leaned toward CD4+, whereas clones contracting from day 15 to 85 were balanced CD4/CD8. Memory sampled before infection contained some responding clones, suggesting cross-reactive memory joined.

Constant-segment primers were used for 5'RACE, and the resulting TCR alpha and TCR beta cDNA libraries carried sample barcodes and UMIs. TCRdb recomputed calls from the 5' RACE reads with MiXCR, one row per CDR3 protein. The sample lists 470,000 or so distinct CDR3 sequences; roughly 17% were seen once. This clonotype has more than one count but fewer than ten. Antigen unknown. J lost 3 bases, V lost 8 bases, and 12 bases had no gene match. Germline CDR1 is MNHEY and CDR2 is SMNVEV (reference sequence). The CDR3 contains 15 residues. The source material was PBMCs or a T cell subset sorted from them (not recorded which). The chain employs TRBV27 and TRBJ2-7; 8 bases are shared with TRBD1. This TCR was recovered from a man aged 18 to 35 who had mild COVID-19 (a few samples of this study predate the infection). Cell type and time point are not known. CDR3 nucleotides: TGTGCCAGCGCCCACGGGACAGGACCCTACTACGAGCAGTACTTC. Amino acids: CASAHGTGPYYEQYF.